A single sample is the source of the 26 T cell receptor beta chains below, sequenced in a study of blood T cell repertoires in COVID-19. TCRdb's table, derived via immunoSEQ multiplex PCR, lists solely in-frame clones and lacks some. The sample holds about 170,000 clones; roughly 86% are singletons and the top ten take around 0.6%. The sample was peripheral blood. These receptor sequences come from a man in his 60s with COVID-19, enrolled during active disease.

This CDR3 reads CASSLAGTGELFF. The CDR3 region has the DNA TGTGCCAGCAGCTTAGCAGGGACCGGGGAGCTGTTTTTT. This chain joins TRBV11-2 and TRBJ2-2; weak D call: TRBD1 (5 bases). The CDR3 extends over 13 amino acids. Germline CDR1 is SGHAT and CDR2 is FQNNGV. Trimming stripped 1 base from V and 5 bases from J, with 5 bases between.

The rearrangement joins TRBV3-1 (or the pseudogene TRBV3-2) to TRBJ2-1; possibly TRBD2 for D (6 bases). V lost 0 bases, J lost 7 bases, and 13 bases lay in between. The germline V gene has CDR1 LGHDT and CDR2 YNNKEL (reference sequence). The CDR3 is 15 residues long. Written as DNA, the CDR3 is TGTGCCAGCAGCCAAGAACACCTAGCGATGAATGAGCAGTTCTTC. Translating it yields CASSQEHLAMNEQFF.

The gene calls are TRBV7-9 and TRBJ2-2, with 10 bases that match TRBD2. The CDR3 runs 17 residues. V shed 2 bases, J shed 4 bases, and the junction held 7 bases outside the gene matches. Looked up from germline, CDR1 is SEHNR and CDR2 is FQNEAQ (reference sequence). The CDR3 is CASSLSGRVPATGELFF. In nucleotides, the CDR3 is TGTGCCAGCAGCTTAAGCGGGAGGGTTCCAGCCACCGGGGAGCTGTTTTTT.

V and J are TRBV18 and TRBJ1-2; weak D call: TRBD1 (5 bases). V lost 4 bases, J lost 2 bases, and 14 bases lay in between. The CDR3 covers 15 residues. Germline CDR1 and CDR2: KGHSH and LQKENI. Here the CDR3 DNA reads TGTGCCAGCTCACTTCAGGGCTTGGGAAACTATGGCTACACCTTC. Encoded protein: CASSLQGLGNYGYTF.

A remark on this clone: Different DNA sequences within this sample yield the same CDR3. This rearrangement joins TRBV18 to TRBJ1-5; D is undetermined. V was cut by 3 bases and J by 4 bases, with 7 bases left in between. The CDR3 spans 13 residues. CDR1 and CDR2 from the germline V gene are KGHSH and LQKENI. CDR3 region: CASSPSGNQPQHF. The CDR3 DNA reads as TGTGCCAGCTCACCTTCGGGAAATCAGCCCCAGCATTTT. The whole variable domain, filled in from reference TRBV18 and TRBJ1-5, reads NAGVMQNPRHLVRRRGQEARLRCSPMKGHSHVYWYRQLPEEGLKFMVYLQKENIIDESGMPKERFSAEFPKEGPSILRIQQVVRGDSAAYFCASSPSGNQPQHFGDGTRLSIL.

This rearrangement joins TRBV7-8 to TRBJ2-7; possibly TRBD1 for D (6 bases). Per germline, CDR1 SGHVS and CDR2 FQNEAQ. V lost 1 base and J 4 bases, leaving 20 bases between the germline ends. The CDR3 contains 17 residues. CDR3 in DNA: TGTGCCAGCAGCTTAGGGGACGCAGGGGCAAGAAGGTACGAGCAGTACTTC. This codes for CASSLGDAGARRYEQYF.

Points on this clone: Its ends do not fully match the called genes, so a read error is possible. The J gene is TRBJ2-5, the V gene TRBV7-7, with 9 bases identical to TRBD2. In germline, CDR1 is SSHAT, CDR2 FNYEAQ (reference sequence). The CDR3 runs 16 residues. The CDR3 sequence: CASSLDGGGAFETQYF. CDR3 bases: TGTGCTAGCAGCTTAGATGGCGGGGGGGCCTTCGAGACCCAGTACTTC.

The chain recombines TRBV19 with TRBJ1-1; no definite D call. CDR1 and CDR2 (germline): LNHDA, SQIVND (reference sequence). This CDR3 has 14 residues. V was shortened by 3 bases and J by 7 bases, with 15 bases between the two germline ends. In nucleotides, the CDR3 is TGTGCCAGTAGTATGAAGGCCGGGGTGGTTGAAGCTTTCTTT. The encoded protein is CASSMKAGVVEAFF.

J is TRBJ1-2 and V is TRBV18; D unclear. Germline V gene sequence: CDR1 KGHSH, CDR2 LQKENI. The CDR3 extends over 14 amino acids. V shed 0 bases and J shed 8 bases, with 13 bases lying between them. The CDR3 spells CASSPPVDFVGYTF. CDR3 nucleotides: TGTGCCAGCTCACCACCGGTAGATTTCGTGGGCTACACCTTC.

This chain links TRBV7-2 with TRBJ1-4; 7 nucleotides align to TRBD1. V shed 4 bases, J shed 8 bases, and the junction held 13 bases outside the gene matches. CDR1 and CDR2 (germline): SGHTA, FQGNSA. CDR3 length equals 16 residues. CDR3 protein: CASSSRARQGVEKLFF. Here the CDR3 DNA reads TGTGCCAGCAGCTCTCGAGCTAGACAGGGTGTCGAAAAACTGTTTTTT.

The chain recombines TRBV7-8 with TRBJ2-7; D might be TRBD2 (6 bases). The CDR3 totals 13 residues. In germline, CDR1 is SGHVS, CDR2 FQNEAQ. Trimming took off 7 bases at V and 6 bases at J, with 16 bases between the two ends. CDR3 region: CASTALGGAEQYF. CDR3 DNA sequence: TGTGCCAGCACCGCTTTGGGAGGAGCCGAGCAGTACTTC.

The J gene is TRBJ2-1, the V gene TRBV24-1; TRBD1 matches at 9 bases. The CDR3 runs 14 residues. J lost 1 base, V lost 7 bases, and 1 base had no gene match. The V gene's germline CDR1 is KGHDR and CDR2 SFDVKD. The CDR3 is CATRDRGSYNEQFF. Written as DNA, the CDR3 is TGTGCCACCAGGGACAGGGGTTCCTACAATGAGCAGTTCTTC.

The J gene is TRBJ1-2, the V gene TRBV19; D perhaps matches TRBD1 (5 bases). Germline assignment: CDR1 LNHDA and CDR2 SQIVND (reference sequence). CDR3 size: 14 residues. Trimming cost V 3 bases and J 7 bases, with 15 bases left between them. The CDR3 region is CASSMVGRGGGYTF. The CDR3 DNA is TGTGCCAGTAGTATGGTCGGTAGGGGTGGTGGCTACACCTTC.

This sequence joins TRBV6-5 and TRBJ2-1; 7 bases align to TRBD2. V shed 6 bases, J shed 9 bases, and the junction held 14 bases outside the gene matches. In germline, CDR1 is MNHEY, CDR2 SVGAGI. The CDR3 length is 15 residues. CDR3 DNA sequence: TGTGCCAGCAGCTACGGGACTACACTTTTTGGTGAGCAGTTCTTC. Encoded protein: CASSYGTTLFGEQFF.

This rearrangement joins TRBV11-2 to TRBJ1-4; 8 bases match TRBD1. The germline V gene encodes CDR1 SGHAT and CDR2 FQNNGV. The CDR3 is 15 amino acids. Trimming took 5 bases from V and 8 from J; bases not matched to a gene: 10. The CDR3 reads CASSRTGTGGEKLFF. CDR3 nucleotides: TGTGCCAGCAGCCGAACCGGGACAGGTGGAGAAAAACTGTTTTTT.

This clone was seen a few times. The chain links TRBV18 to TRBJ2-7; TRBD1 matches 7 bases. The trim removed 2 bases at V and 2 bases at J, leaving 12 bases unmatched. CDR1 and CDR2 from the germline V gene are KGHSH and LQKENI. The CDR3 extends over 17 amino acids. The CDR3 nucleotides read TGTGCCAGCTCACCAGGAATCGACAGGGCTAGGGCCTACGAGCAGTACTTC. Translating it yields CASSPGIDRARAYEQYF.

The chain's CDR3 is CASSLEGAYTEAFF. Written as DNA, the CDR3 is TGTGCCAGCAGCTTGGAGGGGGCCTACACTGAAGCTTTCTTT. The J gene is TRBJ1-1, the V gene TRBV7-3; 7 nucleotides match TRBD1. The CDR3 spans 14 residues. Per the germline V gene, CDR1 is SGHTA and CDR2 is FQGTGA. The junction had 4 bases not matched to a gene; V was cut back by 3 bases and J by 3 bases.

This clone appeared a single time. This chain connects TRBV19 to TRBJ2-2, with a weak D call TRBD1 (7 bases). The germline CDR1 and CDR2 sequences are LNHDA and SQIVND (reference sequence). Trimming took off 7 bases at V and 6 bases at J, with 15 bases between the two ends. This CDR3 region has 14 residues. CDR3 residues: CASIPQGTPGELFF. In DNA form, the CDR3 reads TGTGCCAGTATTCCACAGGGGACTCCCGGGGAGCTGTTTTTT.

The chain employs TRBV28 and TRBJ1-2; a weak D match, TRBD1 (5 bases). V was pared by 6 bases and J by 7 bases, with 12 bases between. The CDR3 is 12 amino acids. Germline V gene data show CDR1 as MDHEN and CDR2 as SYDVKM. The CDR3 spells CASSSGLLGYTF. In DNA form, the CDR3 reads TGTGCCAGCAGCTCGGGACTCCTTGGCTACACCTTC.

This rearrangement joins TRBV6-2 or TRBV6-3 to TRBJ2-7; D is unresolved. The CDR3 extends over 14 amino acids. Germline CDR1 MNHEY, CDR2 SVGEGT. The ends were cut back, 0 bases at V and 1 base at J, with 7 bases in the middle. CDR3 bases: TGTGCCAGCAGTTACTCTCCCGGTTCCTACGAGCAGTACTTC. Translation gives CASSYSPGSYEQYF.

This chain connects TRBV7-2 to TRBJ2-5; D is uncertain. This CDR3 is built from 15 residues. The germline V and J ends were trimmed by 5 bases and 0 bases, with 13 bases remaining between them. Germline V CDR1 and CDR2: SGHTA, FQGNSA. Here the CDR3 DNA reads TGTGCCAGCAGCCCGCGCGAACTTAACCAAGAGACCCAGTACTTC. This codes for CASSPRELNQETQYF.

A word on this clone: Other DNA sequences in the sample encode the same CDR3. The V and J genes are TRBV6-2 or TRBV6-3 and TRBJ1-2; tentative D call: TRBD1 (6 bases). Germline V gene sequence: CDR1 MNHEY, CDR2 SVGEGT. The CDR3 is made up of 13 amino acids. V lost 5 bases, J lost 2 bases, and 9 bases lay in between. The CDR3 sequence is CASSTGQNYGYTF. The CDR3 bases are TGTGCCAGCAGTACCGGACAGAACTATGGCTACACCTTC.

The CDR3 loop reads CASRQRGEAAGYTF. The DNA for the CDR3 is TGTGCCAGCAGACAAAGGGGCGAAGCAGCTGGCTACACCTTC. The gene calls are TRBV11-1 and TRBJ1-2; a possible D gene is TRBD1 (5 bases). This CDR3 is 14 amino acids long. Germline V lookup: CDR1 SGHAT, CDR2 FQDESV (reference sequence). Trimming cost V 6 bases and J 7 bases, with 18 bases left between them.

The chain uses TRBV9 and TRBJ1-2; D gene ambiguous. The CDR3 sequence is 12 residues long. The germline CDR1 and CDR2 sequences are SGDLS and YYNGEE. V shed 3 bases and J shed 4 bases, with 7 bases lying between them. The CDR3 spells CASSATVYGYTF. DNA for the CDR3: TGTGCCAGCAGCGCCACGGTCTATGGCTACACCTTC.

This chain connects TRBV7-2 to TRBJ2-1; no clear D. This CDR3 comprises 15 residues. Germline assignment: CDR1 SGHTA and CDR2 FQGNSA. V lost 1 base, J lost 3 bases, and 10 bases lay in between. For the CDR3, the DNA is TGTGCCAGCAGCTTAGAAGTCATCAGCTACAATGAGCAGTTCTTC. Protein: CASSLEVISYNEQFF.

The chain recombines TRBV7-9 with TRBJ2-7; no definite D call. Germline CDR1 reads SEHNR; CDR2 reads FQNEAQ (reference sequence). The length of the CDR3 is 13 residues. V shed 5 bases and J shed 3 bases, with 11 bases lying between them. The CDR3 loop reads CASSVTEDYEQYF. The CDR3 region has the DNA TGTGCCAGCAGCGTGACTGAGGACTACGAGCAGTACTTC.